Listed below are T cell receptor beta chains from one sample, sequenced in a study of T cell responses to AZD1222 COVID-19 vaccine. Assay used: immunoSEQ multiplex PCR; TCRdb lists only in-frame clones, some missing. This table has roughly 100,000 clones, just under 95% appearing once. The sample was peripheral blood, taken on day 0 of AZD1222 vaccination. The receptors here all came from an adult in good health. Each CDR3 is given with its conserved first and last residue. The D gene is left open where the match is weak. Size is omitted from some rows. Given values are once, few, many or a class for expanded clones.

TRBJ1-1	TRBV28	.	12	.	TGTGCCAGCAGTCCGAGGACGGGAGAAGCTTTCTTT	CASSPRTGEAFF
TRBJ1-6	TRBV27	.	15	.	TGTGCCAGCAGCCGCCTAGCTGTGGGTAATTCACCCCTCCACTTT	CASSRLAVGNSPLHF
TRBJ2-1	TRBV20-1	.	14	.	TGCAGTGCTAGTGGGGGGAGCTCCTACAATGAGCAGTTCTTC	CSASGGSSYNEQFF
TRBJ1-2	TRBV2	.	12	.	TGTGCCAGCAGACCAGAAAACTATGGCTACACCTTC	CASRPENYGYTF
TRBJ1-5	TRBV2	.	14	.	TGTGCCAGCGCTCGATTCCTTAGCAATCAGCCCCAGCATTTT	CASARFLSNQPQHF
TRBJ1-5	TRBV5-8	.	16	.	TGTGCCAGCAGCTTGGGACAGACTCTTAGCAATCAGCCCCAGCATTTT	CASSLGQTLSNQPQHF
TRBJ2-2	TRBV7-9	.	15	.	TGTGCCAGCAGCTTGGCTGGGGGCAAAGCCGGGGAGCTGTTTTTT	CASSLAGGKAGELFF
TRBJ2-7	TRBV5-1	.	16	.	TGCGCCAGCAGCTTGGCCTTAATGACAGAAACCTACGAGCAGTACTTC	CASSLALMTETYEQYF
TRBJ1-1	TRBV15	.	15	.	TGTGCCACCAGCGGAGGGGACTGGCGGAACACTGAAGCTTTCTTT	CATSGGDWRNTEAFF
TRBJ2-2	TRBV9	.	15	.	TGTGCCAGCAGCGTTACTCAGGCGAACACCGGGGAGCTGTTTTTT	CASSVTQANTGELFF
TRBJ1-1	TRBV27	.	12	.	TGTGCCAGCAGTGCAATGGGAACTGAAGCTTTCTTT	CASSAMGTEAFF
TRBJ1-1	TRBV6-5	.	14	.	TGTGCCAGCAGTTCCCTCGGACTGAACACTGAAGCTTTCTTT	CASSSLGLNTEAFF
TRBJ1-4	TRBV6-2/TRBV6-3	.	13	.	TGTGCCAGCAGTTACTCGTCTTATGAAAAACTGTTTTTT	CASSYSSYEKLFF
TRBJ1-1	TRBV11-3	.	14	once	TGTGCCAGCAGCTTAGAACTATTGAACACTGAAGCTTTCTTT	CASSLELLNTEAFF
TRBJ2-1	TRBV6-5	.	14	.	TGTGCCAGCAGTTACTCGACTTTAGGGACACTCCCGTTCTTC	CASSYSTLGTLPFF
TRBJ1-1	TRBV5-6	.	14	.	TGTGCCAGCAGCTTGGCAGGGTCCGTTTCTATGGCTTTCTTT	CASSLAGSVSMAFF
TRBJ2-1	TRBV7-3	.	13	.	TGTGCCAGCAGCTTTTCTAACATCGAGGAGCAGTTCTTC	CASSFSNIEEQFF
TRBJ2-3	TRBV5-4	.	13	.	TGTGCCAGCTACAGTGCGCGAACAGATACGCAGTATTTT	CASYSARTDTQYF
TRBJ1-1	TRBV5-8	.	14	.	TGTGCCAGCAGCTTGGGGCTGGGGATCACTGAAGCTTTCTTT	CASSLGLGITEAFF
TRBJ1-1	TRBV7-9	TRBD1	14	.	TGTGCCAGCAGCGCCGGGACAGGGGTCCCTGAAGCTTTCTTT	CASSAGTGVPEAFF
TRBJ1-2	TRBV5-1	TRBD1	17	.	TGCGCCAGCAGCTTGGATCTGACAGGGGGCCGGAACTATGGCTACACCTTC	CASSLDLTGGRNYGYTF
TRBJ2-3	TRBV15	TRBD2	17	.	TGTGCCACCAGCAGAGATTATCCCGCGGGAGACACAGATACGCAGTATTTT	CATSRDYPAGDTDTQYF
TRBJ2-2	TRBV5-1	TRBD2	15	.	TGCGCCAGCAGCGGGGGACTAGCGAACACCGGGGAGCTGTTTTTT	CASSGGLANTGELFF
TRBJ1-4	TRBV9	TRBD1	15	.	TGTGCCAGCAGCGTACAGGGGGTGACTAATGAAAAACTGTTTTTT	CASSVQGVTNEKLFF
TRBJ2-4	TRBV7-2	.	15	.	TGTGCCAGCAGCTCAAAGTTACGGGCCGAAAACATTCAGTACTTC	CASSSKLRAENIQYF
TRBJ1-1	TRBV7-8	TRBD1	16	.	TGTGCCAGCAGCTCCTCCGGGACAGGGGGACGCACTGAAGCTTTCTTT	CASSSSGTGGRTEAFF
TRBJ2-2	TRBV5-4	.	13	.	TGTGCCAGCAGCCCCGAAGCCTCCGGGGAGCTGTTTTTT	CASSPEASGELFF
TRBJ1-2	TRBV4-1	.	15	.	TGCGCCAGCAGATACCCGGGAGGATCTAACTATGGCTACACCTTC	CASRYPGGSNYGYTF
TRBJ2-1	TRBV10-3	.	16	.	TGTGCCATCAGTGAGTCGATGGTAGCGGAGGGGGGTGAGCAGTTCTTC	CAISESMVAEGGEQFF
TRBJ1-1	TRBV19	.	13	.	TGTGCCAGTAGTTTTTCCATGAACACTGAAGCTTTCTTT	CASSFSMNTEAFF
TRBJ2-7	TRBV6-5	TRBD2	15	few	TGTGCCAGCAGCCCCATAGCGGGAGGCCTGTACGAGCAGTACTTC	CASSPIAGGLYEQYF
TRBJ1-4	TRBV3-1/TRBV3-2	TRBD1	19	.	TGTGCCAGCAGCCCGAGACCGGGACAGGGGACACCAACTAATGAAAAACTGTTTTTT	CASSPRPGQGTPTNEKLFF
TRBJ1-5	TRBV19	.	14	once	TGTGCCAGTAGTACCACAGGACTCAATCAGCCCCAGCATTTT	CASSTTGLNQPQHF
TRBJ1-3	TRBV11-2	.	17	.	TGTGCCAGCAGTCACAACCCGACAGAGCCCTCTGGAAACACCATATATTTT	CASSHNPTEPSGNTIYF
TRBJ2-3	TRBV19	TRBD1	14	once	TGTGCCAGTAGTGCTACAGGGGGCGGGGATACGCAGTATTTT	CASSATGGGDTQYF
TRBJ1-1	TRBV19	.	11	.	TGTGCCAGTAGTGAGAACACTGAAGCTTTCTTT	CASSENTEAFF
TRBJ2-5	TRBV4-1	.	16	.	TGCGCCAGCAGCCAAGATCGGAGCTGGTTTGTGGAGACCCAGTACTTC	CASSQDRSWFVETQYF